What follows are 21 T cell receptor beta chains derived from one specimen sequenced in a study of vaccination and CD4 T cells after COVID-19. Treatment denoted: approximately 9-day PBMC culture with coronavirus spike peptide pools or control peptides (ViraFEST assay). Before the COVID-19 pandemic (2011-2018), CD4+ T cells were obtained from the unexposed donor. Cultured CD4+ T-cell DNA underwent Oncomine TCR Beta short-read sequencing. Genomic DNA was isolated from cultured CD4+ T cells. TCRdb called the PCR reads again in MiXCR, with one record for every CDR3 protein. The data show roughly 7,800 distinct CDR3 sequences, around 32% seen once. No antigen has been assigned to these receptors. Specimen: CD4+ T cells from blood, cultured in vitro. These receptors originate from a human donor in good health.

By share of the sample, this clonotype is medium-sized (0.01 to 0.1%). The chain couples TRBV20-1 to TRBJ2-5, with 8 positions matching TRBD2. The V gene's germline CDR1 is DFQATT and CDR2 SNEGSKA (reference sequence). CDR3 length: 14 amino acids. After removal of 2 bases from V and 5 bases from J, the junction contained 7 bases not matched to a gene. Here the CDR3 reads CSARHWTSSETQYF. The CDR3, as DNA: TGCAGTGCTAGACACTGGACTAGCAGCGAGACCCAGTACTTC.

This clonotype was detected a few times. The CDR3 sequence is CSASVSGRANEQFF. The CDR3 nucleotides are TGCAGTGCTAGCGTTAGCGGGAGGGCGAATGAGCAGTTCTTC. This chain connects TRBV20-1 to TRBJ2-1, with 11 bases lining up with TRBD2. This CDR3 has 14 residues. CDR1 is DFQATT, CDR2 SNEGSKA, per germline (reference sequence). V shed 3 bases and J 7 bases; nucleotides not matched to a gene: 5.

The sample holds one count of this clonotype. The CDR3 bases are TGTGCCAGCAGCTTGGAGGCCCAAGAGACCCAGTACTTC. This codes for CASSLEAQETQYF. This chain uses TRBV5-4 with TRBJ2-5; D uncertain. The CDR3 contains 13 residues. V lost 0 bases, J lost 1 base, and 4 bases lay in between. Germline lookup yields CDR1 SGHNT and CDR2 YYREEE (reference sequence).

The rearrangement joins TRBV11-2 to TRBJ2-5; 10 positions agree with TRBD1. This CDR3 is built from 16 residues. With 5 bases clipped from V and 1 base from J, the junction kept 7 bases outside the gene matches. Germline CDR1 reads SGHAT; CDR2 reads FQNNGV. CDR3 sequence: CASSPRQGAGQETQYF. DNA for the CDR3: TGTGCCAGCAGCCCCCGACAGGGGGCAGGCCAAGAGACCCAGTACTTC.

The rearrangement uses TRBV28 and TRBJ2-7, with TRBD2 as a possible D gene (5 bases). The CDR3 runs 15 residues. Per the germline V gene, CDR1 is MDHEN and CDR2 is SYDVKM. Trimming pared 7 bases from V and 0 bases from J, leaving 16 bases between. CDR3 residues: CASTEWTSLSYEQYF. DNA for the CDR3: TGTGCCAGCACCGAATGGACTTCTCTCTCCTACGAGCAGTACTTC.

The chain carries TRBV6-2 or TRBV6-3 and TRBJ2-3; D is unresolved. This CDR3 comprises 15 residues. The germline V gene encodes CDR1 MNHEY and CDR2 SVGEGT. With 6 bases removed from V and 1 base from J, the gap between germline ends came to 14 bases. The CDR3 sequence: CASRAPSSGTDTQYF. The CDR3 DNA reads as TGTGCCAGCAGAGCACCCTCCTCCGGCACAGATACGCAGTATTTT.

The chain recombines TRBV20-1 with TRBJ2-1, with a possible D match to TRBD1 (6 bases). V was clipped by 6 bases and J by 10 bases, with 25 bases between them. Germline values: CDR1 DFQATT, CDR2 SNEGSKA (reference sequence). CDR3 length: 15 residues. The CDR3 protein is CSAGVSGQELREQFF. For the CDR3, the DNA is TGCAGTGCCGGGGTGTCGGGACAAGAGCTTCGAGAGCAGTTCTTC.

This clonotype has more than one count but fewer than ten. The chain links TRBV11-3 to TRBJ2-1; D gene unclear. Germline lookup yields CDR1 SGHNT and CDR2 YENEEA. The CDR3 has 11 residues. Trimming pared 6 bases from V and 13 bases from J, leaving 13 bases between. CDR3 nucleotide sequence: TGTGCCAGCAGTTCTGGCGGTCCCCAGTTCTTC. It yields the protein CASSSGGPQFF.

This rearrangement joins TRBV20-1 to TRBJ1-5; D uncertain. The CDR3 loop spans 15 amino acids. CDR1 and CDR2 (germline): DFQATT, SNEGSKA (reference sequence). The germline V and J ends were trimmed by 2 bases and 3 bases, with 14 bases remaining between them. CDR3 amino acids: CSARPKETYNQPQHF. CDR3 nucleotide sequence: TGCAGTGCTAGACCTAAGGAGACCTACAATCAGCCCCAGCATTTT.

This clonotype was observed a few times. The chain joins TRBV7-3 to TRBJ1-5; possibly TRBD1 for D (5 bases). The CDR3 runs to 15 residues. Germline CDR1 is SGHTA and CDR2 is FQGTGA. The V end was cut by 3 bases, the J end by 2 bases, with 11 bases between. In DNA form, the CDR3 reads TGTGCCAGCAGCTTCTGTCAGGGTCGCAATCAGCCCCAGCATTTT. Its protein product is CASSFCQGRNQPQHF.

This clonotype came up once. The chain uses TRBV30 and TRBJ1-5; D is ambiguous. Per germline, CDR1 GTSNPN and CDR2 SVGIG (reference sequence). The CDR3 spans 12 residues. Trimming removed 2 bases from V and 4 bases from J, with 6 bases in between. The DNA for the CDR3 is TGTGCCTGGAGTTACGGGAATCAGCCCCAGCATTTT. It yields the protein CAWSYGNQPQHF. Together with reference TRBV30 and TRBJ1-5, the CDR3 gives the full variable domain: SQTIHQWPATLVQPVGSPLSLECTVEGTSNPNLYWYRQAAGRGLQLLFYSVGIGQISSEVPQNLSASRPQDRQFILSSKKLLLSDSGFYLCAWSYGNQPQHFGDGTRLSIL.

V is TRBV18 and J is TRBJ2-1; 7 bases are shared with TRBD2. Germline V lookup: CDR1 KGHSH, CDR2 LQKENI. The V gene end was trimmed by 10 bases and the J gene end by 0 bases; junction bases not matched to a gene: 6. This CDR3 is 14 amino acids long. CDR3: CANHRGDSYNEQFF. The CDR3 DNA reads TGTGCCAACCATCGGGGGGACTCCTACAATGAGCAGTTCTTC. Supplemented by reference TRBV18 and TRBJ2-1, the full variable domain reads NAGVMQNPRHLVRRRGQEARLRCSPMKGHSHVYWYRQLPEEGLKFMVYLQKENIIDESGMPKERFSAEFPKEGPSILRIQQVVRGDSAAYFCANHRGDSYNEQFFGPGTRLTVL.

The CDR3 region has the DNA TGCAGTGCTAGGGACAGACAGGGGAGATGGGAGACCCAGTACTTC. It encodes CSARDRQGRWETQYF. V gene TRBV20-1 combines with J gene TRBJ2-5, with 8 bases matching TRBD1. The CDR3 runs 15 residues. J lost 5 bases, V lost 3 bases, and 11 bases had no gene match. Germline CDR1 reads DFQATT; CDR2 reads SNEGSKA (reference sequence).

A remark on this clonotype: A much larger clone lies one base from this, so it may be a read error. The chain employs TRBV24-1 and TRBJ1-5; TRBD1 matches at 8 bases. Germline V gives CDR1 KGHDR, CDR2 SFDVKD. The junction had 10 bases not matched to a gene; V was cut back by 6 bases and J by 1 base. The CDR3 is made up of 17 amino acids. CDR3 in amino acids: CATSPGAGGFSNQPQHF. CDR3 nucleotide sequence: TGTGCCACCAGTCCCGGGGCAGGGGGCTTCAGCAATCAGCCCCAGCATTTT.

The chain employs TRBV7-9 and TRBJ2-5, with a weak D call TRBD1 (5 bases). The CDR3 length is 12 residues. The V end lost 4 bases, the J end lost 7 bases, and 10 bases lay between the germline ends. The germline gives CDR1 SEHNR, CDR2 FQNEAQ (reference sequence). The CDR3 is CASSSDSRTQYF. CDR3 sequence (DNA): TGTGCCAGCAGCTCCGACAGCAGGACCCAGTACTTC. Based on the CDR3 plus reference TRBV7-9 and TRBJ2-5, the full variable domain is DTGVSQNPRHKITKRGQNVTFRCDPISEHNRLYWYRQTLGQGPEFLTYFQNEAQLEKSRLLSDRFSAERPKGSFSTLEIQRTEQGDSAMYLCASSSDSRTQYFGPGTRLLVL.

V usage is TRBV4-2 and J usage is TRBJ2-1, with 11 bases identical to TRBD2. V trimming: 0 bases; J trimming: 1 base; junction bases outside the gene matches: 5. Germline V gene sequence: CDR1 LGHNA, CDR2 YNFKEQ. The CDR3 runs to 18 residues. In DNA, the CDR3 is TGTGCCAGCAGCCAAGATCGCGGGACTAGCGGTTCCTACAATGAGCAGTTCTTC. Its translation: CASSQDRGTSGSYNEQFF.

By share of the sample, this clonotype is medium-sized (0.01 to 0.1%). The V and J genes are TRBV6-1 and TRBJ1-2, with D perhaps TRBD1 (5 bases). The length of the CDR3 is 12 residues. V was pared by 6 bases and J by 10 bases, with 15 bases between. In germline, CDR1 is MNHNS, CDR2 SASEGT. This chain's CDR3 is CASSIRRGAYTF. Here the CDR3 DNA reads TGTGCCAGCAGCATAAGGAGAGGGGCCTACACCTTC.

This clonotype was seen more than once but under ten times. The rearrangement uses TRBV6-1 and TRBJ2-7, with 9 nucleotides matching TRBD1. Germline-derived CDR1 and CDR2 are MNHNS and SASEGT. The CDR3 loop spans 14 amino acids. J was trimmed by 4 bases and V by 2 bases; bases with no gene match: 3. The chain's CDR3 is CASSEPGQGYEQYF. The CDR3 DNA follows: TGTGCCAGCAGTGAACCGGGACAGGGATACGAGCAGTACTTC.

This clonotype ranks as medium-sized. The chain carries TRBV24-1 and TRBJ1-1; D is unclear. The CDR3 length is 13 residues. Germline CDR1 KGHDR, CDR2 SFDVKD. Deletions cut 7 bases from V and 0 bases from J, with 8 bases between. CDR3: CATSSSVNTEAFF. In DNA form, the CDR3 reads TGTGCCACCAGCTCTTCGGTGAACACTGAAGCTTTCTTT.

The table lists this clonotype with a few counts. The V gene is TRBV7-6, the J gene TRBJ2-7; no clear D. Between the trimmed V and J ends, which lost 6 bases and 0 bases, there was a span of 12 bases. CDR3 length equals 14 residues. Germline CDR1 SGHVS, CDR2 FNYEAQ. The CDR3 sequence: CASSARSRSYEQYF. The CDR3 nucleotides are TGTGCCAGCAGTGCCAGGTCCCGCTCCTACGAGCAGTACTTC.

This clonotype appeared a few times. The chain's CDR3 is CSASGDTSYGNTIYF. The CDR3 DNA reads as TGCAGTGCTAGCGGGGACACTAGCTACGGAAACACCATATATTTT. V and J are TRBV20-1 and TRBJ1-3, with a possible D match to TRBD1 (6 bases). Germline CDR1 and CDR2: DFQATT and SNEGSKA (reference sequence). The CDR3 runs 15 residues. V was shortened by 3 bases and J by 4 bases, with 16 bases between the two germline ends.